This entry lists 30 T cell receptor beta chains sequenced from one sample in a study of patients and donors after allogeneic stem cell transplantation. TCRdb redid the calling of the RT-PCR reads with MiXCR, one entry per CDR3 protein. The sample records some 230,000 distinct CDR3 sequences, roughly 13% being singletons. Sequencing input: blood, either unsorted or a sorted T cell fraction (not recorded which). These receptors all stem from a human donor who was either an allogeneic HSCT recipient or a stem cell or donor lymphocyte infusion donor (not recorded which). It is not recorded whose cells these are; they may come from a transplant donor.

A few counts support this clonotype. The chain joins TRBV20-1 to TRBJ2-5; possibly TRBD1 for D (6 bases). Germline V CDR1 and CDR2: DFQATT, SNEGSKA (reference sequence). The CDR3 has 14 amino acids. V lost 5 bases and J 0 bases, leaving 13 bases between the germline ends. The CDR3 is CSAEGHKYQETQYF. For the CDR3, the DNA is TGCAGTGCTGAGGGACATAAGTACCAAGAGACCCAGTACTTC.

The J gene is TRBJ2-1, the V gene TRBV20-1, with D maybe TRBD2 (6 bases). CDR1 is DFQATT, CDR2 SNEGSKA, per germline (reference sequence). The CDR3 has 11 residues. V was pared by 3 bases and J by 10 bases, with 10 bases between. The CDR3 DNA sequence: TGCAGTGCTAGGCTTACTAGCGAGCAGTTCTTC. Protein product: CSARLTSEQFF.

The chain carries TRBV25-1 and TRBJ2-1, with 12 bases matching TRBD2. This CDR3 has 15 residues. CDR1 and CDR2 from the germline V gene are MGHDK and SYGVNS. The V and J ends lost 8 bases and 7 bases, in that order; junction bases with no gene match: 9. CDR3 coding DNA: TGTGCCAGCCGCCTGACTAGCGGGAGTGGGAATGAGCAGTTCTTC. This sequence encodes CASRLTSGSGNEQFF.

The rearrangement joins TRBV27 to TRBJ2-3, with 7 bases identical to TRBD2. With 4 bases clipped from V and 1 base from J, the junction kept 8 bases outside the gene matches. This CDR3 spans 16 amino acids. In germline, CDR1 is MNHEY, CDR2 SMNVEV (reference sequence). CDR3 nucleotides: TGTGCCAGCAGTTCCGCTAGACTAGCTCGCACAGATACGCAGTATTTT. Protein sequence: CASSSARLARTDTQYF.

J is TRBJ1-4 and V is TRBV27; 8 nucleotides align to TRBD1. V lost 2 bases to trimming and J lost 5 bases; unmatched junction nucleotides: 7. Germline V gene lookup returns CDR1 MNHEY and CDR2 SMNVEV (reference sequence). The CDR3 runs 16 residues. For the CDR3, the DNA is TGTGCCAGCAGTTTACAGGGGGCTCGACTGAATGAAAAACTGTTTTTT. Translated, it gives CASSLQGARLNEKLFF.

This clonotype was detected a few times. The chain carries TRBV18 and TRBJ1-2; TRBD1 aligns across 9 bases. The V and J ends lost 2 bases and 0 bases, in that order; junction bases with no gene match: 13. Germline V lookup: CDR1 KGHSH, CDR2 LQKENI. The CDR3 consists of 19 residues. CDR3 loop: CASSPKPLTGTGTNYGYTF. Written as DNA, the CDR3 is TGTGCCAGCTCACCAAAACCCCTGACCGGGACAGGGACTAACTATGGCTACACCTTC.

This clonotype was recorded at least ten times. The chain links TRBV3-1 to TRBJ1-1; D gene uncertain. This CDR3 has 14 residues. Per germline, CDR1 LGHDT and CDR2 YNNKEL (reference sequence). V gave up 1 base and J gave up 7 bases, with 13 bases separating them. The CDR3 is CASSQGGWNREAFF. Written as DNA, the CDR3 is TGTGCCAGCAGCCAAGGAGGGTGGAACCGTGAAGCTTTCTTT. The entire variable domain, with the rest obtained from reference TRBV3-1 and TRBJ1-1, is as follows: DTAVSQTPKYLVTQMGNDKSIKCEQNLGHDTMYWYKQDSKKFLKIMFSYNNKELIINETVPNRFSPKSPDKAHLNLHINSLELGDSAVYFCASSQGGWNREAFFGQGTRLTVV.

A few counts support this clonotype. CDR3 sequence (DNA): TGCAGTGCCACCCGCATGGGGAACTATGGCTACACCTTC. Translation gives CSATRMGNYGYTF. The chain recombines TRBV20-1 with TRBJ1-2; D is ambiguous. This CDR3 is built from 13 residues. V was cut by 6 bases and J by 2 bases, with 13 bases left in between. CDR1 and CDR2 (germline): DFQATT, SNEGSKA (reference sequence).

This clonotype was recorded at least ten times. V is TRBV12-3 or TRBV12-4 and J is TRBJ2-7; D is uncertain. V shed 3 bases and J shed 2 bases, with 23 bases lying between them. The CDR3 is 18 amino acids. Written as DNA, the CDR3 is TGTGCCAGCAGTTTCATAAACCAGACTCTGCGGCCTACCTACGAGCAGTACTTC. This encodes CASSFINQTLRPTYEQYF.

This clonotype has more than one count but fewer than ten. This sequence joins TRBV5-1 and TRBJ2-3, with TRBD1 matching over 9 bases. The CDR3 runs 14 residues. From germline, CDR1 is SGHRS and CDR2 YFSETQ. V lost 4 bases and J lost 3; bases outside the gene matches: 3. This chain's CDR3 is CASSGQGMTDTQYF. Here the CDR3 DNA reads TGCGCCAGCAGCGGACAGGGGATGACAGATACGCAGTATTTT. The full variable domain, in which reference TRBV5-1 and TRBJ2-3 provide the parts outside the CDR3, is KAGVTQTPRYLIKTRGQQVTLSCSPISGHRSVSWYQQTPGQGLQFLFEYFSETQRNKGNFPGRFSGRQFSNSRSEMNVSTLELGDSALYLCASSGQGMTDTQYFGPGTRLTVL.

This rearrangement joins TRBV18 to TRBJ2-3; 9 bases line up with TRBD1. V lost 5 bases to trimming and J lost 1 base; unmatched junction nucleotides: 7. This CDR3 is built from 16 residues. Germline V gene data show CDR1 as KGHSH and CDR2 as LQKENI. This CDR3 is CASSSPRQGGTDTQYF. CDR3 coding DNA: TGTGCCAGCTCATCCCCCAGACAGGGGGGCACAGATACGCAGTATTTT.

V and J are TRBV20-1 and TRBJ2-2; no reliable D call. Germline CDR1 and CDR2: DFQATT and SNEGSKA (reference sequence). The CDR3 is 14 residues long. V shed 0 bases and J shed 5 bases, with 10 bases lying between them. CDR3 in amino acids: CSARDQTRTGELFF. In DNA form, the CDR3 reads TGCAGTGCTAGAGATCAAACGCGAACCGGGGAGCTGTTTTTT.

In its sample, this clonotype was seen a few times. V usage is TRBV6-1 and J usage is TRBJ1-2, with D unclear. The CDR3 has 14 amino acids. With 4 bases removed from V and 7 bases from J, the gap between germline ends came to 16 bases. CDR1 and CDR2 from the germline V gene are MNHNS and SASEGT. The CDR3 is CASSGTRAGGGYTF. Here the CDR3 DNA reads TGTGCCAGCAGTGGAACTCGGGCGGGTGGTGGCTACACCTTC.

This chain joins TRBV19 and TRBJ2-7, with 8 bases matching TRBD2. V lost 7 bases and J lost 3; bases outside the gene matches: 11. Germline CDR1 is LNHDA and CDR2 is SQIVND (reference sequence). The CDR3 runs to 15 residues. The CDR3 DNA reads as TGTGCCAGTAAAGAACAGCGGGGGACCTACTACGAGCAGTACTTC. Amino acids: CASKEQRGTYYEQYF.

This clonotype has a count of ten or more. The chain recombines TRBV7-3 with TRBJ2-2, with 7 bases matching TRBD1. CDR3 length: 15 residues. The germline CDR1 and CDR2 sequences are SGHTA and FQGTGA. Losses at the gene ends were 5 bases for V and 0 bases for J; bases not matched to a gene: 3. The CDR3 DNA is TGTGCCAGCAGCCGGGACAGTTCGAACACCGGGGAGCTGTTTTTT. Its protein is CASSRDSSNTGELFF. Full variable domain (remainder filled in from reference TRBV7-3 and TRBJ2-2): GAGVSQTPSNKVTEKGKYVELRCDPISGHTALYWYRQSLGQGPEFLIYFQGTGAADDSGLPNDRFFAVRPEGSVSTLKIQRTERGDSAVYLCASSRDSSNTGELFFGEGSRLTVL.

This clonotype showed up just a few times. In DNA, the CDR3 is TGTGCTTGCAGCCAAGACGGGACCTTCCAAGAGACCCAGTACTTC. Translation gives CACSQDGTFQETQYF. This sequence joins TRBV3-1 and TRBJ2-5; D possibly uses TRBD1 or TRBD2 (5 bases each). The CDR3 sequence is 15 residues long. Germline V gene lookup returns CDR1 LGHDT and CDR2 YNNKEL (reference sequence).

This chain links TRBV24-1 with TRBJ1-1, with D possibly TRBD1 on 6 matching bases. CDR3 size: 14 residues. Germline CDR1 KGHDR, CDR2 SFDVKD. V was trimmed by 8 bases and J by 3 bases, leaving 15 bases between them. CDR3 DNA sequence: TGTGCCACCACGACAGGCCCCGAGCACACTGAAGCTTTCTTT. It yields the protein CATTTGPEHTEAFF.

This clonotype was counted ten times or more. The rearrangement uses TRBV29-1 and TRBJ2-3; a possible D gene is TRBD1 (5 bases). Germline CDR1 is SQVTM and CDR2 is ANQGSEA. V was shortened by 7 bases and J by 5 bases, with 16 bases between the two germline ends. The CDR3 is 13 residues long. The DNA for the CDR3 is TGCAGCGCCGGGCAGGGAATGGTAGATACGCAGTATTTT. This codes for CSAGQGMVDTQYF.

For the CDR3, the DNA is TGTGCCAGCAGACTAGGACAGGGTCATATTGATGAGCAGTTCTTC. Its protein product is CASRLGQGHIDEQFF. The chain links TRBV6-1 to TRBJ2-1; 8 bases are shared with TRBD1. The germline V gene has CDR1 MNHNS and CDR2 SASEGT. CDR3 length: 15 amino acids. The junction had 12 bases not matched to a gene; V was cut back by 6 bases and J by 8 bases.

The chain uses TRBV14 and TRBJ2-7, with TRBD2 as a possible D gene (6 bases). V was clipped by 4 bases and J by 1 base, with 17 bases between them. The germline V gene has CDR1 SGHDN and CDR2 FVKESK. The CDR3 is made up of 16 amino acids. The CDR3 sequence is CASSLGFVAESYEQYF. For the CDR3, the DNA is TGTGCCAGCAGCCTAGGCTTTGTAGCGGAGTCCTACGAGCAGTACTTC.

In this sample, this clonotype turned up many times. J is TRBJ2-7 and V is TRBV5-1, with D possibly matching TRBD1 (6 bases). The CDR3 runs 15 residues. Trimming removed 4 bases from V and 2 bases from J, with 16 bases in between. Germline loops: CDR1 SGHRS, CDR2 YFSETQ. DNA of the CDR3: TGCGCCAGCAGCGTAAACTTCGGACAGACCTACGAGCAGTACTTC. As protein: CASSVNFGQTYEQYF.

The rearrangement uses TRBV6-2 or TRBV6-3 and TRBJ1-3; D ambiguous. The ends were cut back, 1 base at V and 4 bases at J, with 26 bases in the middle. This CDR3 has 20 residues. Germline-derived CDR1 and CDR2 are MNHEY and SVGEGT. As DNA, the CDR3 is TGTGCCAGCAGTTACTGGAGAAAAGGCCGAATATCCCGTGGGGGAAACACCATATATTTT. This translates into CASSYWRKGRISRGGNTIYF.

This clonotype showed up just a few times. The chain couples TRBV28 to TRBJ1-3; D ambiguous. The CDR3 is made up of 16 amino acids. V gave up 7 bases and J gave up 0 bases, with 16 bases separating them. Germline V gene lookup returns CDR1 MDHEN and CDR2 SYDVKM. CDR3 sequence reads: CASTSSDRISGNTIYF. CDR3 sequence (DNA): TGTGCCAGCACCTCCTCGGACCGGATCTCTGGAAACACCATATATTTT.

This sequence joins TRBV6-2 or TRBV6-3 and TRBJ2-7; D may be TRBD2 (7 bases). The germline V gene encodes CDR1 MNHEY and CDR2 SVGEGT. CDR3 length equals 17 residues. V was shortened by 4 bases and J by 7 bases, with 26 bases between the two germline ends. CDR3 region: CASSSLTGGRPMWEQYF. The CDR3 DNA follows: TGTGCCAGCAGTTCCCTAACGGGGGGCCGCCCCATGTGGGAGCAGTACTTC.

Ten or more counts support this clonotype. The V call is TRBV5-1, the J call TRBJ2-3; D is possibly TRBD1 or TRBD2 (5 bases each). The V and J ends lost 4 bases and 3 bases respectively, with 12 bases between them. CDR3 length equals 14 residues. CDR1 SGHRS and CDR2 YFSETQ come from the germline V gene. This CDR3 is CASSPGPPTDTQYF. CDR3 bases: TGCGCCAGCAGCCCGGGACCTCCTACAGATACGCAGTATTTT.

This clonotype was recorded a few times. This chain uses TRBV7-2 with TRBJ1-6; the D is unclear. The germline gives CDR1 SGHTA, CDR2 FQGNSA. V dropped 5 bases and J dropped 11 bases, with 19 bases sitting between them. There are 15 residues in the CDR3. The CDR3 nucleotides read TGTGCCAGCAGCCCTATGAGTGTCGACGTCGCACCCCTCCACTTT. It encodes CASSPMSVDVAPLHF.

The sample holds many counts of this clonotype. The V gene is TRBV20-1, the J gene TRBJ2-7, with 9 bases matching TRBD1. CDR1 DFQATT and CDR2 SNEGSKA come from the germline V gene (reference sequence). Losses at the gene ends were 7 bases for V and 6 bases for J; bases not matched to a gene: 4. This CDR3 is built from 11 residues. The CDR3 nucleotides read TGCAGTGTACAGGGGGCGGTCGAGCAGTACTTC. It translates to CSVQGAVEQYF.

This clonotype has more than one count but fewer than ten. The chain is built from TRBV10-3 and TRBJ2-7; 7 bases are shared with TRBD2. The ends lost 0 bases at V and 3 bases at J; junction bases unmatched: 2. This CDR3 has 14 residues. Looked up from germline, CDR1 is ENHRY and CDR2 is SYGVKD. CDR3: CAISESGRDYEQYF. In nucleotides, the CDR3 is TGTGCCATCAGTGAGTCGGGGAGGGACTACGAGCAGTACTTC.

This clonotype was detected many times. This rearrangement joins TRBV5-5 to TRBJ1-5; a weak D match, TRBD1 (6 bases). Per the germline V gene, CDR1 is SGHKS and CDR2 is YYEKEE (reference sequence). The CDR3 spans 14 residues. The V gene lost 4 bases and the J gene lost 7 bases, with 15 bases spanning the gap. CDR3 region: CASSHGGFGQPQHF. The CDR3 DNA follows: TGTGCCAGCAGCCACGGGGGCTTTGGGCAGCCCCAGCATTTT.

This clonotype was detected a few times. This chain connects TRBV5-1 to TRBJ1-1; 7 bases line up with TRBD1. The CDR3 loop spans 14 amino acids. Germline V gives CDR1 SGHRS, CDR2 YFSETQ. V lost 4 bases to trimming and J lost 0 bases; unmatched junction nucleotides: 3. The CDR3 sequence is CASSKGQLNTEAFF. The CDR3 DNA reads as TGCGCCAGCAGCAAGGGACAGCTGAACACTGAAGCTTTCTTT. Filled out from reference TRBV5-1 and TRBJ1-1, the complete variable domain reads KAGVTQTPRYLIKTRGQQVTLSCSPISGHRSVSWYQQTPGQGLQFLFEYFSETQRNKGNFPGRFSGRQFSNSRSEMNVSTLELGDSALYLCASSKGQLNTEAFFGQGTRLTVV.